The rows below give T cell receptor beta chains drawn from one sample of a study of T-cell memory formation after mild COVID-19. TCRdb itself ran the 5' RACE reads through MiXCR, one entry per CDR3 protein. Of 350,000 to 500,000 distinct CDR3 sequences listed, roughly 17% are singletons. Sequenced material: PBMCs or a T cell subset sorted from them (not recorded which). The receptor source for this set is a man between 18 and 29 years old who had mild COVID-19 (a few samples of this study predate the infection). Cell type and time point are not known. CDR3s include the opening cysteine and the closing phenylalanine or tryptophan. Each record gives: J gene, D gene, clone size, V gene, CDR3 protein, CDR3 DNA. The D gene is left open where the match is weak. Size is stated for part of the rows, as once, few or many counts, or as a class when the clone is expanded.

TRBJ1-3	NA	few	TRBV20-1	CSAREGSSGNTIYF	TGCAGTGCTAGAGAGGGCAGCTCTGGAAACACCATATATTTT
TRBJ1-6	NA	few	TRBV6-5	CASRTVGQGNSPLHF	TGTGCCAGCAGGACTGTGGGGCAGGGAAATTCACCCCTCCACTTT
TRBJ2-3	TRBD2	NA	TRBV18	CASSPTGLAGTTDTQYF	TGTGCCAGCTCACCCACGGGACTAGCGGGGACCACAGATACGCAGTATTTT
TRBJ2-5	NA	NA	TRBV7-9	CATAKVEWTQYF	TGTGCCACGGCGAAGGTAGAGTGGACCCAGTACTTC
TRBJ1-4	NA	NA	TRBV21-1	CASSKEVPTGREKLFF	TGTGCCAGCAGCAAAGAGGTCCCGACAGGGCGTGAAAAACTGTTTTTT
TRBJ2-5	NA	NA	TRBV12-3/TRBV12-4	CASSFPSIQETQYF	TGTGCCAGCAGTTTCCCAAGTATACAAGAGACCCAGTACTTC
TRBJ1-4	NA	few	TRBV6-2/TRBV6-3	CASRSTVHPSEKLFF	TGTGCCAGCAGGTCTACCGTCCACCCCTCTGAAAAACTGTTTTTT
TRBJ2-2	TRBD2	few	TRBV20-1	CSAMAGGLTGELFF	TGCAGTGCTATGGCGGGGGGTTTGACCGGGGAGCTGTTTTTT
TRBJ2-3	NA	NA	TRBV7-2	CASHAGGRLTDTQYF	TGTGCCAGCCATGCCGGGGGCCGGCTCACAGATACGCAGTATTTT
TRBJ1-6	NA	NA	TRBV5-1	CASAAGYGSPLHF	TGCGCCAGCGCCGCAGGGTATGGTTCACCCCTCCACTTT
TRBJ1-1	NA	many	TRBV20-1	CSARPPDTEAFF	TGCAGTGCCCGCCCCCCAGACACTGAAGCTTTCTTT
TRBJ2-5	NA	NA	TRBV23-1	CASSPPTHWGGETQYF	TGCGCCAGCAGTCCTCCTACCCACTGGGGCGGGGAGACCCAGTACTTC
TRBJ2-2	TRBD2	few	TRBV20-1	CSARGDGLAGELFF	TGCAGTGCTAGAGGCGATGGACTAGCCGGGGAGCTGTTTTTT
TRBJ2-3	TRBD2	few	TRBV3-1	CASSPTSGDTDTQYF	TGTGCCAGCAGTCCGACTAGCGGGGATACAGATACGCAGTATTTT
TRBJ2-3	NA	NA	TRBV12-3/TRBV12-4	CASSLLGIPQQYF	TGTGCCAGCAGTTTGCTGGGCATTCCCCAGCAGTATTTT
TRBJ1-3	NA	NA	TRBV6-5	CASSYSYSGGNTIYF	TGTGCCAGCAGTTACTCGTATTCGGGTGGAAACACCATATATTTT
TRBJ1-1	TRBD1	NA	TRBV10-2	CASSRGQGGSTEAFF	TGCGCCAGCAGCCGAGGACAGGGCGGGAGCACTGAAGCTTTCTTT
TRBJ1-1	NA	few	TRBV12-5	CASGFMDYTEAFF	TGTGCTAGTGGTTTTATGGACTACACTGAAGCTTTCTTT
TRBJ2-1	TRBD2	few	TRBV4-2	CASSQSGGGHNEQFF	TGTGCCAGCAGCCAGTCTGGGGGGGGTCACAATGAGCAGTTCTTC
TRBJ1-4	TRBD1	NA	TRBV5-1	CASSRWTGGLEKLFF	TGCGCCAGCAGCAGGTGGACAGGGGGATTGGAAAAACTGTTTTTT
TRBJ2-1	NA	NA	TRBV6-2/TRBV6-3	CASSYPSRELNNEQFF	TGTGCCAGCAGTTACCCCTCCCGGGAGCTCAACAATGAGCAGTTCTTC
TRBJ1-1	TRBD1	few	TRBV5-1	CASSTQGATEAFF	TGCGCCAGCAGCACACAGGGGGCGACCGAAGCTTTCTTT
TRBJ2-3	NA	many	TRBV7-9	CASSLPADTQYF	TGTGCCAGCAGCTTACCCGCAGATACGCAGTATTTT
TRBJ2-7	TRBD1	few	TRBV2	CASSEVGTGRSYEQYF	TGTGCCAGCAGTGAAGTAGGGACAGGAAGATCCTACGAGCAGTACTTC
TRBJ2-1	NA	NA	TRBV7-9	CASSAKGQPYNEQFF	TGTGCCAGCAGCGCGAAGGGGCAGCCCTACAATGAGCAGTTCTTC
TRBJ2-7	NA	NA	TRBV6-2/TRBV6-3	CATTQSSYEQYF	TGTGCCACCACACAGAGCTCCTACGAGCAGTACTTC
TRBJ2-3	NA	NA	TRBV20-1	CSALRGSSTDTQYF	TGCAGTGCGCTGAGGGGGTCTAGCACAGATACGCAGTATTTT
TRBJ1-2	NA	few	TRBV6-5	CASSYSTGGSSNYGYTF	TGTGCCAGCAGTTACTCGACGGGGGGGTCATCTAACTATGGCTACACCTTC
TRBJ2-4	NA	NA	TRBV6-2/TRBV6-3	CASSYAGQLNNSQYF	TGTGCCAGCAGTTACGCGGGGCAATTGAACAACAGTCAGTACTTC
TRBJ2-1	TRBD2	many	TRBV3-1	CASSPWRGVYNEQFF	TGTGCCAGCAGCCCATGGCGGGGGGTCTACAATGAGCAGTTCTTC